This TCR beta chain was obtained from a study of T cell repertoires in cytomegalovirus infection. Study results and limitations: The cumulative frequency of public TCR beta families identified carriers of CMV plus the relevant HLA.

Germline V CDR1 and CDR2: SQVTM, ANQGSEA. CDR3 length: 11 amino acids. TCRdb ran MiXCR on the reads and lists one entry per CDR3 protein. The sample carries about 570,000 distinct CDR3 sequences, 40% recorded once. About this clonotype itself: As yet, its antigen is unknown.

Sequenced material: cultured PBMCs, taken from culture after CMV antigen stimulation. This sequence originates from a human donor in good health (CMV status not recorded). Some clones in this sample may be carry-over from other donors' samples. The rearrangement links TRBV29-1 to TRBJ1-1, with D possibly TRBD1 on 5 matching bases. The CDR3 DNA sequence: TGCACGGCAGGGATTTTCACTGAAGCTTTCTTT. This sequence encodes CTAGIFTEAFF.